Given below is one TCR beta chain in context. The CDR3 runs to 14 residues. Germline CDR1 is LNHNV and CDR2 is YYDKDF (reference sequence). V was trimmed by 5 bases and J by 5 bases, leaving 12 bases between them. This specimen belongs to a study of T cell responses to AZD1222 COVID-19 vaccine. The data were produced by immunoSEQ multiplex PCR, yet TCRdb's version contains in-frame clones alone and is incomplete. Of roughly 100,000 clones listed, more than 85% were seen once; the top ten hold 5%. The sequence derives from an adult in good health. The sample consisted of peripheral blood, taken on day 0 of AZD1222 vaccination. The gene calls are TRBV15 and TRBJ2-2; D might be TRBD2 (5 bases). CDR3 DNA: TGTGCCACCAGCGCCGGGAAATTAACCGGGGAGCTGTTTTTT. Translated, it gives CATSAGKLTGELFF. Full variable domain (missing parts from reference TRBV15 and TRBJ2-2): DAMVIQNPRYQVTQFGKPVTLSCSQTLNHNVMYWYQQKSSQAPKLLFHYYDKDFNNEADTPDNFQSRRPNTSFCFLDIRSPGLGDTAMYLCATSAGKLTGELFFGEGSRLTVL.